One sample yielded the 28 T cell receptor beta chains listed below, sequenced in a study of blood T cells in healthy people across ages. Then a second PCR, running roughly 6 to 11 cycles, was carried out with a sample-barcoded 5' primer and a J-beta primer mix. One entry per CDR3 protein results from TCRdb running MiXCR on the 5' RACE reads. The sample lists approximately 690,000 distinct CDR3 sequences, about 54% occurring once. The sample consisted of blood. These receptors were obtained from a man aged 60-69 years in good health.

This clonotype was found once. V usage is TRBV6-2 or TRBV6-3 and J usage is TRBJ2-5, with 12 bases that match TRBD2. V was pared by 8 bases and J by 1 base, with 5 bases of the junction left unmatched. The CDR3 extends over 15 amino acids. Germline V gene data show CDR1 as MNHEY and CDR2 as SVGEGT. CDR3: CASHASGRAQETQYF. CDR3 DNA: TGTGCCAGCCACGCTAGCGGGAGGGCCCAAGAGACCCAGTACTTC.

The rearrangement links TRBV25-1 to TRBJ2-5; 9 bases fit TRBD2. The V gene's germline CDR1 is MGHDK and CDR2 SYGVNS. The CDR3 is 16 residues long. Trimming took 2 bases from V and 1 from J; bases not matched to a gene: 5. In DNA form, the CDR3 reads TGTGCCAGCAGTGAACGAGGGCGGGGGGGCCAAGAGACCCAGTACTTC. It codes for CASSERGRGGQETQYF. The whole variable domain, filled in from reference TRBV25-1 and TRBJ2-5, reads EADIYQTPRYLVIGTGKKITLECSQTMGHDKMYWYQQDPGMELHLIHYSYGVNSTEKGDLSSESTVSRIRTEHFPLTLESARPSHTSQYLCASSERGRGGQETQYFGPGTRLLVL.

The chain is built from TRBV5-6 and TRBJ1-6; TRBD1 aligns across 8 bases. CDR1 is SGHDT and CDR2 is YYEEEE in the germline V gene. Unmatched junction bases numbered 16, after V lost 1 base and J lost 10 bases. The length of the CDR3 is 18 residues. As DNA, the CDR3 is TGTGCCAGCAGCTTGCGCGGGACAGGTAACCCTCGGGGATCACCCCTCCACTTT. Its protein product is CASSLRGTGNPRGSPLHF.

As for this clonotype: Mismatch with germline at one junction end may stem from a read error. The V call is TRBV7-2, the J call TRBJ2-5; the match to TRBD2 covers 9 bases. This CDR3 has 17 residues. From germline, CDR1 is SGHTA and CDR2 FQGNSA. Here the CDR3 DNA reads TGTGCCGGCAGCTCCCCGGATAGCGGGGGCCTCCGGGAGACCCAGTACTTC. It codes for CAGSSPDSGGLRETQYF.

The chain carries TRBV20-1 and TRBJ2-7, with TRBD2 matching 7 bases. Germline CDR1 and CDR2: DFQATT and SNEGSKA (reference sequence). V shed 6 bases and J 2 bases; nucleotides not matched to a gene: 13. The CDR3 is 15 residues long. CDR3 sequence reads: CSAEYPRAGTYEQYF. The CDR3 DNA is TGCAGTGCCGAATACCCTCGAGCGGGGACCTACGAGCAGTACTTC.

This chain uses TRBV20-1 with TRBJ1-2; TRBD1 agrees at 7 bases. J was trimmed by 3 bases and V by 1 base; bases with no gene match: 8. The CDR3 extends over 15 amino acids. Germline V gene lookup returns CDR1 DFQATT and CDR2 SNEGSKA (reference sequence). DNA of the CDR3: TGCAGTGCTAGAGCCCTCGACAGGGACTACTATGGCTACACCTTC. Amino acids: CSARALDRDYYGYTF.

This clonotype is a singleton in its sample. CDR3 DNA sequence: TGTGCCAGCAGGTCCACAGGGGATACGGGCACTGAAGCTTTCTTT. This codes for CASRSTGDTGTEAFF. The rearrangement links TRBV6-6 to TRBJ1-1; 7 bases line up with TRBD1. This CDR3 spans 15 amino acids. The germline CDR1 and CDR2 sequences are MNHNY and SVGAGI (reference sequence). With 6 bases clipped from V and 4 bases from J, the junction kept 11 bases outside the gene matches.

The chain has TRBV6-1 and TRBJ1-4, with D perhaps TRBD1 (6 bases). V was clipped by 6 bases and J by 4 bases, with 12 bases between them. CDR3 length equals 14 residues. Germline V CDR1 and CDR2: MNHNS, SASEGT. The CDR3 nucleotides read TGTGCCAGCAGGGGAGGACAGTTTAATGAAAAACTGTTTTTT. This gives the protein CASRGGQFNEKLFF.

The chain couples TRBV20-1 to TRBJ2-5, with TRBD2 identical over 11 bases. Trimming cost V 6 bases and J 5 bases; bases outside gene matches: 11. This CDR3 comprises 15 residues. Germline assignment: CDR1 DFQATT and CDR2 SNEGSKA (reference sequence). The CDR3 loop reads CSAPSGGTVTETQYF. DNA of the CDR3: TGCAGTGCCCCTAGCGGGGGGACGGTCACGGAGACCCAGTACTTC.

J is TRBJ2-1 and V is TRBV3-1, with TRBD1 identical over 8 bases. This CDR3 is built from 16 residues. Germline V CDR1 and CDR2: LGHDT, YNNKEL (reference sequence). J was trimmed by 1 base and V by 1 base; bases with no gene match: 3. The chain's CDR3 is CASSQARDRSYNEQFF. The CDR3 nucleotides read TGTGCCAGCAGCCAAGCCCGGGACAGGTCCTACAATGAGCAGTTCTTC.

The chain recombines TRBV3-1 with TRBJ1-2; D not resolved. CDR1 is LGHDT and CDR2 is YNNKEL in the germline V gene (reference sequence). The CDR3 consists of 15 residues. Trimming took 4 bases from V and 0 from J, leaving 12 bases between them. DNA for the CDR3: TGTGCCAGCAGCCCGGGCCAGATCGCTAACTATGGCTACACCTTC. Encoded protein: CASSPGQIANYGYTF.

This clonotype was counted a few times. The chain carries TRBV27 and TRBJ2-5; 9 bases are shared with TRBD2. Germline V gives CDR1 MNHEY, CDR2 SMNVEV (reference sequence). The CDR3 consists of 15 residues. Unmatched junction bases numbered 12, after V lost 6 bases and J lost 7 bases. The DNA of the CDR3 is TGTGCCAGCAGCTCCGGGACTAGCTCAAGTCGGACCCAGTACTTC. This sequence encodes CASSSGTSSSRTQYF.

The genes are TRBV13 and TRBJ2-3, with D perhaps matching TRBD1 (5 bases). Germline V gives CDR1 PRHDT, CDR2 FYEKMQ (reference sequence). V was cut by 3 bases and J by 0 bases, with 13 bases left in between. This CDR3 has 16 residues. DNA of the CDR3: TGTGCCAGCAGCTTTCGTGGGGCCCCTAGCACAGATACGCAGTATTTT. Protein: CASSFRGAPSTDTQYF.

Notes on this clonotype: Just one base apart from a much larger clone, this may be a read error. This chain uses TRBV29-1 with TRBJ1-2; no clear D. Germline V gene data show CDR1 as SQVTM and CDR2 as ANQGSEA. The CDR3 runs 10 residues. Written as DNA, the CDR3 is TGCGGCGTGGTAGAGCGTGGCTACACCTTC. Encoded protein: CGVVERGYTF.

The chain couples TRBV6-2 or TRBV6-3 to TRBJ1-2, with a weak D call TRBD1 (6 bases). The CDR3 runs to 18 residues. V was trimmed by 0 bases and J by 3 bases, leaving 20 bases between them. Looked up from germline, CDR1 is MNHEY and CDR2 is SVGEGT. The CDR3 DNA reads TGTGCCAGCAGTTACTCGATACAGGGAGGGGCGACCCACTATGGCTACACCTTC. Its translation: CASSYSIQGGATHYGYTF.

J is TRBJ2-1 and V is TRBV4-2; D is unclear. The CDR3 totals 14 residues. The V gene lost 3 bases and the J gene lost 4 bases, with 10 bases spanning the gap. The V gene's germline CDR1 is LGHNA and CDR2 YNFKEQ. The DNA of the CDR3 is TGTGCCAGCAGCCAGCCTACAGCGTACAATGAGCAGTTCTTC. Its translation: CASSQPTAYNEQFF.

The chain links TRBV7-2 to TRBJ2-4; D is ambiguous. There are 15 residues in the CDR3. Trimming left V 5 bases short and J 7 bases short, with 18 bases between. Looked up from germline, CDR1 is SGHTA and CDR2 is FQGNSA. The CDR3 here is CASSTQPRVSNIQYF. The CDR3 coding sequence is TGTGCCAGCAGCACCCAGCCCCGGGTTTCTAACATTCAGTACTTC.

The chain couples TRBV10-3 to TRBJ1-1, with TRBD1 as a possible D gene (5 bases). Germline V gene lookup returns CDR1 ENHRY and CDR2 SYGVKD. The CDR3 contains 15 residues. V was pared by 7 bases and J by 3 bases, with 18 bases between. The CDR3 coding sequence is TGTGCCATCATGAAGGGTGAGGGGCCTTACACTGAAGCTTTCTTT. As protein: CAIMKGEGPYTEAFF.

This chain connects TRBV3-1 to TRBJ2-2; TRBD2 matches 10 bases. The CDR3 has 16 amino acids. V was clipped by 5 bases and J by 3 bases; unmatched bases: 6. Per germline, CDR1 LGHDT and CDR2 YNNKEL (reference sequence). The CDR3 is CASSSKRGGDTGELFF. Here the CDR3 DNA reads TGTGCCAGCAGCTCTAAGCGGGGGGGGGACACCGGGGAGCTGTTTTTT. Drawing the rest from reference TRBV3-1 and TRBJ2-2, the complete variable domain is DTAVSQTPKYLVTQMGNDKSIKCEQNLGHDTMYWYKQDSKKFLKIMFSYNNKELIINETVPNRFSPKSPDKAHLNLHINSLELGDSAVYFCASSSKRGGDTGELFFGEGSRLTVL.

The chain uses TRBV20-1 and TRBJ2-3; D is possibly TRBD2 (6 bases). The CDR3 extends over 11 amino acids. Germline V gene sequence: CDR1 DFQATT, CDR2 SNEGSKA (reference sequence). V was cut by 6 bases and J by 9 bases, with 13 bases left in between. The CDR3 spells CSAPLRETQYF. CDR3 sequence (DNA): TGCAGTGCCCCATTGCGGGAAACGCAGTATTTT.

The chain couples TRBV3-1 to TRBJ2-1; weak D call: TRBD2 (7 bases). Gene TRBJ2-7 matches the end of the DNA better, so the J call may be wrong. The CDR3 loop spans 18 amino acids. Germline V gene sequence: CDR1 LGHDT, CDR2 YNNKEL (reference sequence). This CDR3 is CASSQRRGGADSYNEQYF. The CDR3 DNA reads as TGTGCCAGCAGCCAGAGAAGGGGGGGGGCCGACTCCTACAATGAGCAGTACTTC.

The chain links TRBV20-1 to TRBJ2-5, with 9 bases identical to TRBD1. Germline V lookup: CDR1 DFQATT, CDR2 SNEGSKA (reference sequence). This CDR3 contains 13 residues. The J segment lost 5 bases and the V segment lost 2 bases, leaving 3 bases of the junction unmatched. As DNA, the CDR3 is TGCAGTGCTAGACGGGACAGGGCCGAGACCCAGTACTTC. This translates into CSARRDRAETQYF.

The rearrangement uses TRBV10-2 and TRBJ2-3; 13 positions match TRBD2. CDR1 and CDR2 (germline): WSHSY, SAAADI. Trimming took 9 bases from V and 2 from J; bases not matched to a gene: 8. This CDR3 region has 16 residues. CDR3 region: CASQTSGGTYTDTQYF. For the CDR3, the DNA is TGCGCCAGTCAGACTAGCGGGGGGACCTACACAGATACGCAGTATTTT.

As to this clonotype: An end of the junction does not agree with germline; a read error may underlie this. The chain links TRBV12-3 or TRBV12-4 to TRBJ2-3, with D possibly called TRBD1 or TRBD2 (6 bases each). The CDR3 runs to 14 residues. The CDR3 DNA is TGTGCCGGCAGCCGAGGGGGGTCCACAGATACGCAGTATTTT. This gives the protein CAGSRGGSTDTQYF.

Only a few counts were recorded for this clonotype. The CDR3 DNA reads as TGCGCCAGCAGCTTGGCCTCCCACCAAGAGACCCAGTACTTC. This translates into CASSLASHQETQYF. This sequence joins TRBV5-1 and TRBJ2-5; D not resolved. Trimming took 0 bases from V and 0 from J, leaving 6 bases between them. The CDR3 length is 14 residues. The germline V gene encodes CDR1 SGHRS and CDR2 YFSETQ.

CDR3 region: CASTLAGGLPGETQYF. The CDR3 DNA reads as TGTGCCAGCACCCTAGCGGGGGGGCTTCCGGGAGAGACCCAGTACTTC. The chain employs TRBV3-1 and TRBJ2-7; 12 bases are shared with TRBD2. Judging by the DNA end, TRBJ2-5 fits better; the J call may be wrong. The CDR3 length is 16 residues. The germline CDR1 and CDR2 sequences are LGHDT and YNNKEL (reference sequence).

Here the CDR3 reads CASSYGNNEQFF. The CDR3 bases are TGTGCCAGCAGTTACGGAAACAATGAGCAGTTCTTC. The chain couples TRBV6-5 to TRBJ2-1; no definite D call. V was cut by 2 bases and J by 5 bases, with 4 bases left in between. The CDR3 totals 12 residues. The germline CDR1 and CDR2 sequences are MNHEY and SVGAGI.

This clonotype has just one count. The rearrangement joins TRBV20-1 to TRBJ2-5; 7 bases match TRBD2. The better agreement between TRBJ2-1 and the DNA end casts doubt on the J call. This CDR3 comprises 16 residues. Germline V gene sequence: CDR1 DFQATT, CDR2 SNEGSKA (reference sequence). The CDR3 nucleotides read TGCAGTGCCTTCCCCCAACTAGCGCGGGACCAAGAGACCCAGTTCTTC. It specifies CSAFPQLARDQETQFF.